A single sample gave rise to the 4 T cell receptor beta chains below, sequenced in a study of T-cell reconstitution after alpha-beta-depleted transplantation in children. Preparation of the TCRbeta library involved a method that used unique molecular identifiers. MiXCR was run by TCRdb on the PCR reads, yielding one entry per CDR3 protein. The sample includes under 850,000 distinct CDR3 sequences, around 13% of them seen just once. Material: PBMCs, obtained before TCRalphabeta/CD19-depleted stem cell transplant. The origin of the receptors is a girl aged 2 to 9 with congenital amegakaryocytic thrombocytopenia, due to receive a stem cell transplant.

In the case of this clonotype: Possible read error: a much larger clone is one base away. The V and J genes are TRBV24-1 and TRBJ2-3; D is perhaps TRBD1 or TRBD2 (6 bases each). The germline V gene has CDR1 KGHDR and CDR2 SFDVKD. The CDR3 has 13 residues. Between the trimmed V and J ends, which lost 9 bases and 4 bases, there was a span of 13 bases. CDR3: CATGGQEADTQYF. The CDR3 DNA reads TGTGCCACCGGGGGGCAGGAAGCAGATACGCAGTATTTT.

This clonotype is a singleton in its sample. The chain couples TRBV21-1 to TRBJ1-3; the table names TRBD1, a call not compared with the DNA. TRBV21-1 counts as a pseudogene. The CDR3 is 17 residues long. DNA for the CDR3: TGTGCCAGCAGCAGTCTAGAAACAGGACCTCAGAGAAACACCATATATTTT. This translates into CASSSLETGPQRNTIYF.

The rearrangement uses TRBV20-1 and TRBJ2-1; TRBD2 is a possible D gene (6 bases). This CDR3 is 16 amino acids long. Trimming took 5 bases from V and 7 from J, leaving 24 bases between them. Germline CDR1 and CDR2: DFQATT and SNEGSKA (reference sequence). CDR3 sequence: CSARTIWGGIGNEQFF. In DNA form, the CDR3 reads TGCAGTGCTCGGACAATATGGGGCGGGATAGGGAATGAGCAGTTCTTC.

The chain links TRBV29-1 to TRBJ2-5; D gene unclear. V lost 5 bases and J 1 base, leaving 11 bases between the germline ends. The CDR3 runs 13 residues. CDR1 and CDR2 (germline): SQVTM, ANQGSEA. As DNA, the CDR3 is TGCAGCGTTCGACCCCTGGGCCAAGAGACCCAGTACTTC. Translation gives CSVRPLGQETQYF.